A selection of T cell receptor beta chains follows, all from one sample in a study of T cell repertoires in cytomegalovirus infection. Which antigens these TCRs recognize remains unknown. TCRdb reprocessed the reads via MiXCR and lists one record per CDR3 protein. The sample gives around 340,000 distinct CDR3 sequences, approximately 32% of which show up once; 20% is in the top ten. The sample consisted of cultured PBMCs, taken from culture after CMV antigen stimulation. These receptors all stem from a human donor in good health (CMV status not recorded). Some clones in this sample may be carry-over from other donors' samples. The CDR3 runs from the conserved cysteine through the conserved F or W.

v_call cdr3_aa
TRBV4-2 CASSQDDPQGGGYEQYF
TRBV11-2 CASSPGRREMYTGELFF
TRBV6-5 CASSRQGSYEQYF
TRBV5-1 CASSLEPISTYEQYF
TRBV7-2 CASGTRNQPQHF
TRBV7-9 CASSPGRGKSYEQYF
TRBV20-1 CSARVREQYNEQFF
TRBV28 CASSLGGGSAFYNSPLHF
TRBV10-2 CASREDRDNEQYF
TRBV7-3 CASSLTGTQNTGELFF
TRBV5-6 CASRNRGLANYGYTF
TRBV7-6 CASSLYPVREEYTQYF
TRBV27 CASTSTGTDTQYF
TRBV30 CAWSVRQTSGYTF
TRBV6-1 CASSIRTGVNYGYTF
TRBV28 CASSFRTGSPPYEQYF
TRBV27 CASSLASGRFSGANVLTF
TRBV7-3 CASSSSADSYEQYF
TRBV27 CASSPSAGESYNEQFF
TRBV30 CAWRSGTGSGNTIYF
TRBV4-2 CASSQDLHRELFF
TRBV25-1 CASSTTPSSPLHF
TRBV6-1 CASSGSRGPGAEAFF
TRBV11-1 CASSLGDGYTF
TRBV5-1 CASSIVRGSMNTEAFF
TRBV19 CASSIRGGSHNEQFF
TRBV5-4 CASSLFEITDTQYF
TRBV2 CASSLQGGYEDTQYF
TRBV3-1 CASSQGTQPQHF
TRBV5-1 CACPALSGELFF
TRBV9 CASSVADRLLYGYTF
TRBV20-1 CSAWRNGYTF
TRBV4-1 CASSPQGGLHEQYF
TRBV9 CASGRTSGGPGNEQFF
TRBV10-1 CASSGNTNTEAFF
TRBV27 CASSLWGSGTDTQYF
TRBV30 CAWMPLNGWGAASGNTIYF
TRBV19 CASHSGGPDTQYF
TRBV11-2 CASSTSGGAYGEQFF
TRBV30 CAWSTRQSVSYNSPLHF
TRBV7-2 CASSYSSGGDFYEQYF
TRBV11-2 CASSPSRRNTEAFF
TRBV20-1 CSASWSGRTHEQFF
TRBV4-1 CASSQGLRTNYGYTF
TRBV7-2 CASSLKRSSYNEQFF
TRBV12-3/TRBV12-4 CASTQGDRKNSPLHF